A single sample is the source of the 25 T cell receptor beta chains below, sequenced in a study of molecular identifiers for immune sequencing clone quantification. MiXCR, applied by TCRdb to the PCR reads, yields one record per CDR3 protein. The table has about half a million distinct CDR3 sequences, over 20% seen once; the top ten hold about 0.8%. Sequencing input: naive CD8+ T cells from blood, with Jurkat cell RNA spiked in. Subset of the sample: FACS-sorted CD8+CD4-CCR7+CD45RA+ naive T cells. Receptors were obtained from a human donor in good health. Some libraries in this study had Jurkat cell RNA spiked in.

This clonotype was seen at least ten times. The chain recombines TRBV20-1 with TRBJ1-1; D is undetermined. Germline V gene sequence: CDR1 DFQATT, CDR2 SNEGSKA (reference sequence). V dropped 1 base and J dropped 0 bases, with 6 bases sitting between them. This CDR3 spans 13 amino acids. The CDR3 here is CSARGSMNTEAFF. CDR3 in DNA: TGCAGTGCTAGAGGGTCAATGAACACTGAAGCTTTCTTT.

This clonotype was seen more than once but under ten times. The V and J genes are TRBV4-1 and TRBJ1-1, with 7 bases matching TRBD1. Trimming at V came to 7 bases and at J to 4 bases, leaving 15 bases not matched to a gene. The CDR3 loop spans 16 amino acids. CDR1 and CDR2 from the germline V gene are MGHRA and YSYEKL. As DNA, the CDR3 is TGCGCCAGCAAACCAACAGGGGTCTCTTTTCGCACTGAAGCTTTCTTT. Its translation: CASKPTGVSFRTEAFF.

This rearrangement joins TRBV10-2 to TRBJ2-7; 8 bases align to TRBD1. Germline CDR1 WSHSY, CDR2 SAAADI. This CDR3 spans 15 amino acids. The trim removed 0 bases at V and 3 bases at J, leaving 4 bases unmatched. CDR3 DNA: TGCGCCAGCAGTGAGTCCGGGACAGGTGGCTACGAGCAGTACTTC. It is translated as CASSESGTGGYEQYF.

This clonotype occurred many times. V and J are TRBV20-1 and TRBJ1-1; tentatively, D is TRBD1 (5 bases). CDR3 length equals 15 residues. The germline V and J ends were trimmed by 0 bases and 4 bases, with 15 bases remaining between them. The germline V gene encodes CDR1 DFQATT and CDR2 SNEGSKA (reference sequence). The CDR3 DNA follows: TGCAGTGCTAGAGACAGGGTTGGCCCGGGCACTGAAGCTTTCTTT. This gives the protein CSARDRVGPGTEAFF.

J is TRBJ1-5 and V is TRBV20-1; 9 bases agree with TRBD1. The CDR3 length is 14 residues. The V gene's germline CDR1 is DFQATT and CDR2 SNEGSKA (reference sequence). V shed 0 bases and J 6 bases; nucleotides not matched to a gene: 3. The CDR3 DNA reads as TGCAGTGCTAGAGACACAGGGGGCCGTCAGCCCCAGCATTTT. It codes for CSARDTGGRQPQHF.

This clonotype has just a few counts. The chain employs TRBV6-5 and TRBJ1-5; TRBD1 aligns across 7 bases. Looked up from germline, CDR1 is MNHEY and CDR2 is SVGAGI. The CDR3 is 16 amino acids. After removal of 0 bases from V and 4 bases from J, the junction contained 6 bases not matched to a gene. The CDR3 DNA is TGTGCCAGCAGTTACTCCGGACAGGATAAAAATCAGCCCCAGCATTTT. Its translation: CASSYSGQDKNQPQHF.

This clonotype was seen at least ten times. This chain uses TRBV6-5 with TRBJ1-1; D possibly corresponds to TRBD1 (6 bases). Trimming pared 11 bases from V and 4 bases from J, leaving 14 bases between. The length of the CDR3 is 12 residues. Germline CDR1 and CDR2: MNHEY and SVGAGI. The chain's CDR3 is CAVEGGGTEAFF. In nucleotides, the CDR3 is TGTGCCGTAGAGGGGGGCGGCACTGAAGCTTTCTTT.

This rearrangement joins TRBV28 to TRBJ1-5; D gene ambiguous. The germline gives CDR1 MDHEN, CDR2 SYDVKM. This CDR3 region has 15 residues. The V gene lost 6 bases and the J gene lost 2 bases, with 14 bases spanning the gap. The CDR3 here is CASRPLAGGNQPQHF. Written as DNA, the CDR3 is TGTGCCAGCAGACCCCTTGCTGGGGGCAATCAGCCCCAGCATTTT.

The chain joins TRBV13 to TRBJ1-2; the D is unclear. Deletions cut 0 bases from V and 4 bases from J, with 12 bases between. The germline gives CDR1 PRHDT, CDR2 FYEKMQ (reference sequence). The CDR3 totals 15 residues. CDR3 sequence reads: CASSLGSGVGYGYTF. The CDR3 DNA reads TGTGCCAGCAGCTTAGGGTCCGGGGTCGGCTATGGCTACACCTTC.

Regarding this clonotype: Given a much more abundant clone one base away, this may be a read error. This chain uses TRBV5-1 with TRBJ1-5, with D possibly TRBD1 on 5 matching bases. The CDR3 contains 14 residues. CDR1 and CDR2 from the germline V gene are SGHRS and YFSETQ. The CDR3, as DNA: TGCGCCAGCAGCTTGGGGGAAGGGGAACAGCCCCAGCGTTTT. Its protein product is CASSLGEGEQPQRF.

Turning to this clonotype: A much larger clonotype is one base distant, so this may be a read error. The chain couples TRBV20-1 to TRBJ2-2; TRBD2 might be the D (6 bases). Deletions cut 0 bases from V and 4 bases from J, with 12 bases between. CDR1 and CDR2 from the germline V gene are DFQATT and SNEGSKA (reference sequence). The CDR3 covers 15 residues. The CDR3 sequence: CSARDLYGGTGELFF. CDR3 in DNA: TGCAGTGCTAGAGATTTATACGGGGGCACCGGGGAGCTGTTTTTT.

As concerns this clonotype: This may be a read error, as it is one base from a much larger clone. The chain combines TRBV23-1 with TRBJ1-1; D might be TRBD1 (6 bases). TRBV23-1 is an ORF, and what it does is uncertain. Trimming removed 9 bases from V and 0 bases from J, with 14 bases in between. The CDR3 extends over 14 amino acids. This CDR3 is CASPRGPVNTEAFF. The CDR3 DNA follows: TGCGCCAGTCCCCGGGGGCCCGTGAACACTGAAGCTTTCTTT.

This chain links TRBV28 with TRBJ1-1, with a tentative D call TRBD1 (5 bases). The CDR3 length is 21 residues. V gave up 2 bases and J gave up 1 base, with 29 bases separating them. Germline loops: CDR1 MDHEN, CDR2 SYDVKM. CDR3 bases: TGTGCCAGCAGTTTACGCCCACGGATGACAGTCGGGCAAGCATCGAACACTGAAGCTTTCTTT. This gives the protein CASSLRPRMTVGQASNTEAFF.

At least ten counts were recorded for this clonotype. This sequence joins TRBV6-5 and TRBJ2-7; D is uncertain. The germline V gene encodes CDR1 MNHEY and CDR2 SVGAGI. The CDR3 has 13 residues. With 2 bases removed from V and 3 bases from J, the gap between germline ends came to 8 bases. The CDR3 DNA sequence: TGTGCCAGCAGTTACGTAGGGAACTACGAGCAGTACTTC. Its translation is CASSYVGNYEQYF.

This clonotype has ten or more counts. The rearrangement links TRBV15 to TRBJ2-7; D gene ambiguous. Between the trimmed V and J ends, which lost 5 bases and 1 base, there was a span of 18 bases. Per the germline V gene, CDR1 is LNHNV and CDR2 is YYDKDF (reference sequence). This CDR3 has 16 residues. CDR3 sequence reads: CATSSPVSTQSYEQYF. The DNA of the CDR3 is TGTGCCACCAGCTCCCCGGTGTCGACACAATCCTACGAGCAGTACTTC.

DNA for the CDR3: TGTGCCAGCAGCGTGGAAGGGGTAATCACTGAAGCTTTCTTT. Its protein product is CASSVEGVITEAFF. This sequence joins TRBV9 and TRBJ1-1; possibly TRBD1 for D (5 bases). Germline assignment: CDR1 SGDLS and CDR2 YYNGEE. V was cut by 2 bases and J by 4 bases, with 12 bases left in between. The CDR3 runs 14 residues.

This clonotype was counted between two and nine times. The CDR3 region is CASSQTTGFGNTIYF. The CDR3 coding sequence is TGCGCCAGCAGCCAAACGACAGGGTTCGGAAACACCATATATTTT. The chain recombines TRBV4-3 with TRBJ1-3; 7 bases agree with TRBD1. With 2 bases clipped from V and 4 bases from J, the junction kept 5 bases outside the gene matches. CDR1 and CDR2 (germline): LGHNA, YSLEER. There are 15 residues in the CDR3.

With respect to this clonotype: One end of the junction does not line up with germline, which may come from a read error. DNA of the CDR3: TGCGCCAGCAGCCAAAGAGCTCACAGGGGGGAGCTGTCTTTT. It translates to CASSQRAHRGELSF. The gene calls are TRBV4-1 and TRBJ2-2; 8 bases align to TRBD1. This CDR3 has 14 amino acids. Germline values: CDR1 MGHRA, CDR2 YSYEKL.

The CDR3, as DNA: TGTGCCAGCAGTCCATTGGTGCCTAACGGGAGCACAGATACGCAGTATTTT. Translated: CASSPLVPNGSTDTQYF. V and J are TRBV27 and TRBJ2-3; D is unclear. The CDR3 spans 17 residues. CDR1 and CDR2 (germline): MNHEY, SMNVEV (reference sequence). Trimming shortened V by 5 bases and J by 0 bases, and 18 bases separated the two germline ends.

The V and J genes are TRBV28 and TRBJ1-5, with no clear D. Trimming cost V 2 bases and J 0 bases, with 8 bases left between them. The CDR3 length is 15 residues. The germline gives CDR1 MDHEN, CDR2 SYDVKM. The chain's CDR3 is CASSLRQHSNQPQHF. In DNA form, the CDR3 reads TGTGCCAGCAGTTTACGGCAGCATAGCAATCAGCCCCAGCATTTT.

This clonotype was seen ten or more times. The chain employs TRBV13 and TRBJ1-5, with 8 positions matching TRBD1. V lost 5 bases and J lost 4; bases outside the gene matches: 13. Germline CDR1 is PRHDT and CDR2 is FYEKMQ (reference sequence). This CDR3 has 17 amino acids. DNA of the CDR3: TGTGCCAGCAGCCCCGCTTGGGACAGGCTAGGTAATCAGCCCCAGCATTTT. This encodes CASSPAWDRLGNQPQHF.

As to this clonotype: A read error may be the cause here, since a much bigger clone is one base away. CDR3 loop: CASSQEGQLSGDTIYF. DNA for the CDR3: TGCGCCAGCAGCCAAGAGGGACAGCTCTCTGGAGACACCATATATTTT. The chain carries TRBV4-1 and TRBJ1-3, with TRBD1 matching over 7 bases. CDR3 size: 16 residues. CDR1 is MGHRA and CDR2 is YSYEKL in the germline V gene.

V gene TRBV5-1 combines with J gene TRBJ1-1; tentatively, D is TRBD1 (6 bases). The length of the CDR3 is 15 residues. Germline lookup yields CDR1 SGHRS and CDR2 YFSETQ. Trimming took off 4 bases at V and 0 bases at J, with 13 bases between the two ends. The CDR3 protein is CASSALTGLNTEAFF. The CDR3 DNA reads as TGCGCCAGCAGCGCACTGACAGGCCTGAACACTGAAGCTTTCTTT.

This clonotype was detected ten times or more. The chain carries TRBV20-1 and TRBJ2-3; 8 positions agree with TRBD2. Germline loops: CDR1 DFQATT, CDR2 SNEGSKA (reference sequence). The CDR3 covers 16 residues. The J segment lost 2 bases and the V segment lost 0 bases, leaving 7 bases of the junction unmatched. CDR3 in amino acids: CSARDQVAGFTDTQYF. The CDR3 region has the DNA TGCAGTGCTAGAGATCAGGTAGCGGGGTTCACAGATACGCAGTATTTT.

The rearrangement joins TRBV6-2 or TRBV6-3 to TRBJ2-7; 13 positions agree with TRBD2. The ends lost 6 bases at V and 4 bases at J; junction bases unmatched: 6. The CDR3 length is 15 residues. Germline CDR1 reads MNHEY; CDR2 reads SVGEGT. The CDR3 is CASSGPGLAGYEQYF. The CDR3 region has the DNA TGTGCCAGCAGCGGACCGGGACTAGCGGGATACGAGCAGTACTTC.